The 17 T cell receptor beta chains below come from one sample, sequenced in a study of cytomegalovirus exposure and HLA in healthy donors. PCR involved 60 Vbeta and 13 Jbeta primers. Assay: immunoSEQ multiplex PCR; the TCRdb copy retains only in-frame clones and omits some. The sample includes nearly 300,000 clones, 80% to 90% seen only once; the top ten take 3.5% to 4.5%. Sequencing input: PBMCs. The receptors derive from a man aged 35 to 55 in good health and CMV-seropositive.

This rearrangement joins TRBV9 to TRBJ1-2; perhaps TRBD1 as D (6 bases). Germline assignment: CDR1 SGDLS and CDR2 YYNGEE. This CDR3 has 15 residues. V was shortened by 0 bases and J by 6 bases, with 15 bases between the two germline ends. CDR3 region: CASSVVGQGNNGYTF. CDR3 DNA: TGTGCCAGCAGCGTAGTCGGGCAGGGGAATAATGGCTACACCTTC.

V and J are TRBV7-8 and TRBJ1-2, with 11 positions matching TRBD1. Germline trimming cut 3 bases from V and 5 bases from J; bases unmatched to any gene: 5. The length of the CDR3 is 15 residues. CDR1 is SGHVS and CDR2 is FQNEAQ in the germline V gene. The CDR3 sequence is CASSFGTGGVYGYTF. In nucleotides, the CDR3 is TGTGCCAGCAGCTTTGGGACAGGGGGGGTTTATGGCTACACCTTC.

This sequence joins TRBV19 and TRBJ1-1, with D possibly TRBD1 on 6 matching bases. Deletions cut 3 bases from V and 1 base from J, with 12 bases between. CDR1 and CDR2 (germline): LNHDA, SQIVND (reference sequence). The CDR3 covers 15 residues. Written as DNA, the CDR3 is TGTGCCAGTAGTATTCGGGGGGCGGGGAACACTGAAGCTTTCTTT. Residues: CASSIRGAGNTEAFF.

The chain has TRBV19 and TRBJ2-7; 7 nucleotides line up with TRBD2. This CDR3 spans 16 amino acids. Germline V gene data show CDR1 as LNHDA and CDR2 as SQIVND (reference sequence). V was pared by 3 bases and J by 0 bases, with 8 bases of the junction left unmatched. CDR3 DNA sequence: TGTGCCAGTAGTATGGTTCGGGGGGTCGGCTCCTACGAGCAGTACTTC. Translation: CASSMVRGVGSYEQYF.

The table lists this clone with a count of one. The J gene is TRBJ2-3, the V gene TRBV5-3; no clear D. TRBV5-3 counts as an open reading frame of uncertain function. The ends were cut back, 3 bases at V and 9 bases at J, with 14 bases in the middle. This CDR3 spans 13 amino acids. The CDR3 coding sequence is TGTGCCAGAAGCTACCCCCGAGGAGACACGCAGTATTTT. This encodes CARSYPRGDTQYF.

The genes are TRBV5-1 and TRBJ2-5, with TRBD1 as a possible D gene (6 bases). V was cut by 6 bases and J by 4 bases, with 13 bases left in between. Germline V gene data show CDR1 as SGHRS and CDR2 as YFSETQ. The CDR3 covers 13 residues. In nucleotides, the CDR3 is TGCGCCAGCAAACGGGACACCCGAGAGACCCAGTACTTC. It specifies CASKRDTRETQYF.

This rearrangement joins TRBV6-1 to TRBJ2-1; D may be TRBD1 (5 bases). The CDR3 has 11 amino acids. V was trimmed by 8 bases and J by 4 bases, leaving 6 bases between them. The germline CDR1 and CDR2 sequences are MNHNS and SASEGT. Written as DNA, the CDR3 is TGTGCCAGCTGGACATACAATGAGCAGTTCTTC. The encoded protein is CASWTYNEQFF.

The V and J genes are TRBV19 and TRBJ2-2; TRBD2 might be the D (6 bases). The ends were cut back, 3 bases at V and 3 bases at J, with 14 bases in the middle. Looked up from germline, CDR1 is LNHDA and CDR2 is SQIVND (reference sequence). The CDR3 totals 16 residues. CDR3 coding DNA: TGTGCCAGTAGTATGGGTACTAGCCGCTACACCGGGGAGCTGTTTTTT. Its translation: CASSMGTSRYTGELFF.

The chain recombines TRBV19 with TRBJ2-6; 9 bases agree with TRBD1. Germline CDR1 reads LNHDA; CDR2 reads SQIVND (reference sequence). V dropped 1 base and J dropped 4; count of bases not matched to a gene: 5. CDR3 length equals 17 residues. The CDR3 DNA reads as TGTGCCAGTAGTATAGGGACAGGGGTAGCCGGGGCCAACGTCCTGACTTTC. Protein sequence: CASSIGTGVAGANVLTF.

V gene TRBV11-1 combines with J gene TRBJ2-3; D is possibly TRBD2 (5 bases). V was pared by 1 base and J by 0 bases, with 11 bases between. The CDR3 consists of 16 residues. In germline, CDR1 is SGHAT, CDR2 FQDESV (reference sequence). The CDR3, as DNA: TGTGCCAGCAGCTTAGAAACGGGATATAGCACAGATACGCAGTATTTT. Translating it yields CASSLETGYSTDTQYF.

This clone occurred a few times. The gene calls are TRBV6-5 and TRBJ1-5; perhaps TRBD1 as D (6 bases). Germline CDR1 reads MNHEY; CDR2 reads SVGAGI. This CDR3 comprises 13 residues. With 5 bases removed from V and 5 bases from J, the gap between germline ends came to 10 bases. The CDR3 DNA sequence: TGTGCCAGCAGTAATGAGGGGGATCAGCCCCAGCATTTT. Translation: CASSNEGDQPQHF.

The chain joins TRBV7-9 to TRBJ2-7; TRBD2 agrees at 7 bases. CDR3 length: 15 residues. The junction had 4 bases not matched to a gene; V was cut back by 1 base and J by 1 base. The germline V gene encodes CDR1 SEHNR and CDR2 FQNEAQ (reference sequence). CDR3 protein: CASSLVRGVSYEQYF. For the CDR3, the DNA is TGTGCCAGCAGCTTAGTCCGGGGGGTATCCTACGAGCAGTACTTC.

The rearrangement links TRBV29-1 to TRBJ2-7; 7 bases fit TRBD1. V gave up 1 base and J gave up 2 bases; unmatched junction bases: 11. Germline CDR1 and CDR2: SQVTM and ANQGSEA. This CDR3 is built from 16 residues. CDR3 DNA sequence: TGCAGCGTTGAAGTTTTAGGGGGACAGAACCCCTACGAGCAGTACTTC. It is translated as CSVEVLGGQNPYEQYF.

The chain couples TRBV4-3 to TRBJ2-7; 8 nucleotides align to TRBD2. The J segment lost 2 bases and the V segment lost 0 bases, leaving 12 bases of the junction unmatched. This CDR3 comprises 18 residues. Germline CDR1 LGHNA, CDR2 YSLEER. The CDR3 sequence: CASSQEQTVAGRPYEQYF. The DNA of the CDR3 is TGCGCCAGCAGCCAAGAACAAACGGTAGCGGGAAGACCCTACGAGCAGTACTTC.

CDR3 in amino acids: CASSPSATSGGGNEQFF. The CDR3 DNA reads as TGTGCCAGCAGCCCGAGCGCGACTAGCGGTGGCGGCAATGAGCAGTTCTTC. The chain joins TRBV5-6 to TRBJ2-1; 9 bases are shared with TRBD2. The CDR3 spans 17 residues. CDR1 SGHDT and CDR2 YYEEEE come from the germline V gene. The V and J ends lost 4 bases and 6 bases, in that order; junction bases with no gene match: 14.

The gene calls are TRBV19 and TRBJ2-1, with 10 bases fitting TRBD2. The germline V gene has CDR1 LNHDA and CDR2 SQIVND (reference sequence). CDR3 length equals 16 residues. V shed 1 base and J 8 bases; nucleotides not matched to a gene: 8. CDR3 in amino acids: CASSIVGGLAFDEQFF. The CDR3 DNA reads as TGTGCCAGTAGTATAGTTGGGGGACTAGCGTTCGATGAGCAGTTCTTC.

V and J are TRBV6-6 and TRBJ2-1; 7 bases are shared with TRBD2. Trimming cost V 3 bases and J 3 bases; bases outside gene matches: 2. This CDR3 has 14 amino acids. Germline loops: CDR1 MNHNY, CDR2 SVGAGI (reference sequence). The CDR3 loop is CASSYSGYYNEQFF. The CDR3 DNA follows: TGTGCCAGCAGTTATAGCGGGTACTACAATGAGCAGTTCTTC.